This entry lists 20 T cell receptor beta chains sequenced from one sample in a study of regulatory T cells in long-lasting Graves disease. Indicated time point: newly diagnosed GD, antithyroid drugs for less than 3 months. RNA isolated from PBMCs was used to make the TCR library. Construction of TCR beta libraries relied on iRepertoire HTBI primers and on Arm-PCR targeting CDR3 regions. TCRdb called the multiplex PCR reads again in MiXCR, with one record for every CDR3 protein. Of 360,000 or so distinct CDR3 sequences listed, about 16% are singletons. These data were also filed under a second study, of T cells in Graves' hyperthyroidism and ophthalmopathy.

Sequenced here: peripheral blood mononuclear cells (PBMCs), sampled at new diagnosis, from a patient treated with antithyroid drugs. The receptor source for this set is a woman aged 18-29 years with Graves disease.

This clonotype occurred a few times. The chain has TRBV28 and TRBJ2-3; TRBD2 aligns across 13 bases. CDR1 and CDR2 (germline): MDHEN, SYDVKM. CDR3 length: 15 amino acids. V gave up 8 bases and J gave up 4 bases; unmatched junction bases: 6. CDR3 amino acids: CASLLAGGLADTQYF. The CDR3, as DNA: TGTGCCAGCCTACTAGCGGGGGGGCTCGCAGATACGCAGTATTTT.

Ten or more counts support this clonotype. V is TRBV20-1 and J is TRBJ2-7; 8 nucleotides agree with TRBD2. With V trimmed by 1 base and J by 3 bases, 5 bases remained unmatched. Germline V CDR1 and CDR2: DFQATT, SNEGSKA (reference sequence). This CDR3 is built from 14 residues. CDR3 loop: CSARVSGSGYEQYF. The CDR3 DNA follows: TGCAGTGCTAGAGTGAGCGGGAGCGGCTACGAGCAGTACTTC.

V usage is TRBV20-1 and J usage is TRBJ2-1; 7 bases map to TRBD1. The CDR3 spans 13 residues. The V gene end was trimmed by 6 bases and the J gene end by 5 bases; junction bases not matched to a gene: 7. Germline lookup yields CDR1 DFQATT and CDR2 SNEGSKA (reference sequence). CDR3 sequence: CSAYQDRNNEQFF. The CDR3 nucleotides read TGCAGTGCCTATCAGGACAGGAACAATGAGCAGTTCTTC.

This clonotype was counted at least ten times. The CDR3 bases are TGTGCCACCAATCTGGACAGACATGGCTACACCTTC. Translation: CATNLDRHGYTF. The V call is TRBV2, the J call TRBJ1-2; D is possibly TRBD1 (6 bases). The CDR3 covers 12 residues. V dropped 10 bases and J dropped 6 bases, with 15 bases sitting between them. CDR1 is SNHLY and CDR2 is FYNNEI in the germline V gene.

This clonotype has a count of ten or more. V usage is TRBV20-1 and J usage is TRBJ1-5; TRBD1 matches at 7 bases. The CDR3 length is 12 residues. After removal of 3 bases from V and 9 bases from J, the junction contained 5 bases not matched to a gene. Germline CDR1 DFQATT, CDR2 SNEGSKA (reference sequence). The CDR3 nucleotides read TGCAGTGCTAGTATGGGACAGCCGCCCCAGCATTTT. This gives the protein CSASMGQPPQHF.

This clonotype was counted between two and nine times. V gene TRBV27 combines with J gene TRBJ1-3, with D perhaps matching TRBD1 (6 bases). The CDR3 has 15 amino acids. Between the trimmed V and J ends, which lost 6 bases and 1 base, there was a span of 13 bases. The germline V gene has CDR1 MNHEY and CDR2 SMNVEV (reference sequence). CDR3 bases: TGTGCCAGCAGACCGGGACACCAATCTGGAAACACCATATATTTT. It encodes CASRPGHQSGNTIYF.

The chain joins TRBV3-1 to TRBJ2-7, with D perhaps matching TRBD1 (6 bases). Per germline, CDR1 LGHDT and CDR2 YNNKEL (reference sequence). The V end lost 4 bases, the J end lost 2 bases, and 15 bases lay between the germline ends. The CDR3 consists of 15 residues. This CDR3 reads CASSRRGAAAYEQYF. DNA for the CDR3: TGTGCCAGCAGCCGCAGGGGTGCCGCCGCCTACGAGCAGTACTTC.

The V gene is TRBV5-4, the J gene TRBJ1-2; D gene ambiguous. The CDR3 covers 15 residues. V was cut by 4 bases and J by 4 bases, with 17 bases left in between. The germline gives CDR1 SGHNT, CDR2 YYREEE (reference sequence). CDR3 sequence: CASSVAGRRAYGYTF. The CDR3 bases are TGTGCCAGCAGCGTAGCGGGTCGTAGAGCCTATGGCTACACCTTC.

This clonotype came up many times. The V call is TRBV5-1, the J call TRBJ2-7; D remains ambiguous. The length of the CDR3 is 12 residues. V gave up 0 bases and J gave up 4 bases, with 5 bases separating them. CDR1 SGHRS and CDR2 YFSETQ come from the germline V gene. CDR3 coding DNA: TGCGCCAGCAGCTTGGACGTTTACGAGCAGTACTTC. This gives the protein CASSLDVYEQYF.

This clonotype was seen only a few times. This chain joins TRBV29-1 and TRBJ2-2, with unresolved D. Germline V lookup: CDR1 SQVTM, CDR2 ANQGSEA. The CDR3 consists of 14 residues. V shed 3 bases and J shed 3 bases, with 11 bases lying between them. The CDR3 bases are TGCAGCGTTGATTCCGGAGCTTACACCGGGGAGCTGTTTTTT. This encodes CSVDSGAYTGELFF.

This chain joins TRBV5-1 and TRBJ1-2, with D possibly matching TRBD1 (6 bases). V was shortened by 0 bases and J by 5 bases, with 17 bases between the two germline ends. The CDR3 sequence is 16 residues long. Germline loops: CDR1 SGHRS, CDR2 YFSETQ. The CDR3 loop is CASSLASGHGAYGYTF. The CDR3 DNA follows: TGCGCCAGCAGCTTGGCTTCGGGACACGGGGCTTATGGCTACACCTTC.

This clonotype was seen many times. This chain uses TRBV28 with TRBJ1-2; D remains unclear. V shed 2 bases and J shed 7 bases, with 5 bases lying between them. This CDR3 is 11 amino acids long. Germline V lookup: CDR1 MDHEN, CDR2 SYDVKM. This CDR3 is CASSLEGGYTF. The CDR3 DNA sequence: TGTGCCAGCAGTTTAGAGGGTGGCTACACCTTC.

The rearrangement uses TRBV24-1 and TRBJ1-5; 8 bases align to TRBD1. Germline CDR1 reads KGHDR; CDR2 reads SFDVKD. J lost 3 bases, V lost 5 bases, and 5 bases had no gene match. The CDR3 runs 15 residues. CDR3 residues: CATSGAGGHNQPQHF. CDR3 in DNA: TGTGCCACCAGTGGGGCAGGGGGCCACAATCAGCCCCAGCATTTT.

In its sample, this clonotype was seen many times. The V and J genes are TRBV28 and TRBJ2-7, with 9 positions matching TRBD1. This CDR3 is 14 amino acids long. The trim removed 6 bases at V and 4 bases at J, leaving 7 bases unmatched. Per germline, CDR1 MDHEN and CDR2 SYDVKM. In DNA form, the CDR3 reads TGTGCCAGCAGACTCGGGACAGGGCCTTACGAGCAGTACTTC. Translation: CASRLGTGPYEQYF.

A remark on this clonotype: At one boundary the junction diverges from the germline segment, which might be a read error. The V call is TRBV5-1, the J call TRBJ2-5, with TRBD2 matching 9 bases. Per the germline V gene, CDR1 is SGHRS and CDR2 is YFSETQ. The CDR3 has 13 residues. The CDR3 region has the DNA TGCGCCAGCTTGCGGGGGGGCAGTGAGACCCAGCACTTC. Residues: CASLRGGSETQHF.

Ten or more counts support this clonotype. The chain links TRBV5-6 to TRBJ2-7; unclear D gene. Germline loops: CDR1 SGHDT, CDR2 YYEEEE. CDR3 length equals 18 residues. V was pared by 0 bases and J by 0 bases, with 19 bases between. The CDR3 spells CASSLGGFGFRVSYEQYF. The CDR3 DNA sequence: TGTGCCAGCAGCTTGGGAGGATTTGGGTTTCGGGTCTCCTACGAGCAGTACTTC.

This clonotype was picked up many times. This rearrangement joins TRBV30 to TRBJ2-1; 11 nucleotides agree with TRBD1. CDR3 length: 14 residues. The trim removed 2 bases at V and 7 bases at J, leaving 4 bases unmatched. Germline V gene sequence: CDR1 GTSNPN, CDR2 SVGIG (reference sequence). CDR3 sequence: CAWSPGTGGNEQFF. CDR3 coding DNA: TGTGCCTGGAGTCCCGGGACAGGGGGGAATGAGCAGTTCTTC.

The sample holds many counts of this clonotype. The chain recombines TRBV18 with TRBJ1-1; D call uncertain. Germline V gene data show CDR1 as KGHSH and CDR2 as LQKENI. The CDR3 spans 13 residues. Trimming pared 6 bases from V and 7 bases from J, leaving 15 bases between. As DNA, the CDR3 is TGTGCCAGCTCGCCCTCTGACACCCGTGAAGCTTTCTTT. Its translation: CASSPSDTREAFF. The whole variable domain, remainder taken from reference TRBV18 and TRBJ1-1, is NAGVMQNPRHLVRRRGQEARLRCSPMKGHSHVYWYRQLPEEGLKFMVYLQKENIIDESGMPKERFSAEFPKEGPSILRIQQVVRGDSAAYFCASSPSDTREAFFGQGTRLTVV.

This clonotype was found many times. The V call is TRBV2, the J call TRBJ2-1, with D possibly being TRBD1 or TRBD2 (6 bases each). The closer fit of TRBJ2-5 to the DNA end suggests the J call may be wrong. Germline V CDR1 and CDR2: SNHLY, FYNNEI. This CDR3 has 18 amino acids. CDR3 nucleotide sequence: TGTGCCAGCAGTCGGGACAATCGGGGCGGGACACCTCAAGAGACCCAGTACTTC. This gives the protein CASSRDNRGGTPQETQYF.

This clonotype was detected ten times or more. The rearrangement links TRBV3-1 to TRBJ1-1; possibly TRBD1 for D (5 bases). Deletions cut 3 bases from V and 4 bases from J, with 9 bases between. The CDR3 sequence is 13 residues long. Looked up from germline, CDR1 is LGHDT and CDR2 is YNNKEL (reference sequence). In nucleotides, the CDR3 is TGTGCCAGCAGCCACCAGGGAGCCACTGAAGCTTTCTTT. Its protein is CASSHQGATEAFF. Looking up the rest from reference TRBV3-1 and TRBJ1-1 gives the full variable domain: DTAVSQTPKYLVTQMGNDKSIKCEQNLGHDTMYWYKQDSKKFLKIMFSYNNKELIINETVPNRFSPKSPDKAHLNLHINSLELGDSAVYFCASSHQGATEAFFGQGTRLTVV.